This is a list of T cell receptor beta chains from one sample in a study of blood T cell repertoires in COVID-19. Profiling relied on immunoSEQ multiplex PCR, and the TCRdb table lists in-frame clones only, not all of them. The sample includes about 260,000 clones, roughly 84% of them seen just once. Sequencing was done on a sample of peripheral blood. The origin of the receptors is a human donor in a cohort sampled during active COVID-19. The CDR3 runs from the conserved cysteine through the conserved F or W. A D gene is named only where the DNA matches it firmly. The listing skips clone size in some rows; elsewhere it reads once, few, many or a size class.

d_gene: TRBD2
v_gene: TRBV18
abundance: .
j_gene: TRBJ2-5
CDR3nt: TGTGCCAGCTCACCACAAAGATCAGTGAGCGGGGGGGAGACCCAGTACTTC
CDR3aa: CASSPQRSVSGGETQYF

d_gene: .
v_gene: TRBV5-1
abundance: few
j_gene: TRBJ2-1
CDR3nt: TGCGCCAGCAGCTTGGGGGGCGCCTCCAATGAGCAGTTCTTC
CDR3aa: CASSLGGASNEQFF

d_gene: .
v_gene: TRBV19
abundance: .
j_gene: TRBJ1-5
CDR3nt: TGTGCCAGTAGTACCCTACAGGTAGGGGGCAATCAGCCCCAGCATTTT
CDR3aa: CASSTLQVGGNQPQHF

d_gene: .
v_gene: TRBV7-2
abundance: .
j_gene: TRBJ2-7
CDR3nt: TGTGCCAGCAGCTTAGTGGACAGCTCCTACGAGCAGTACTTC
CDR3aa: CASSLVDSSYEQYF

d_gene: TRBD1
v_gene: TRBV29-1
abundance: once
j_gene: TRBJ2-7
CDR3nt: TGCAGCGTTGACGTTTGGACAGGGGGCTACGAGCAGTACTTC
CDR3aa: CSVDVWTGGYEQYF

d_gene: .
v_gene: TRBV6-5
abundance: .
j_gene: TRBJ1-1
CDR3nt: TGTGCCAGCAGATTCCTGCAGGGATTCGACACTGAAGCTTTCTTT
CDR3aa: CASRFLQGFDTEAFF

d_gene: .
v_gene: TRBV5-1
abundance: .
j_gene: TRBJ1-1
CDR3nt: TGCGCCAGCAGCTTGGTTGCAGGGCTAAACACTGAAGCTTTCTTT
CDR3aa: CASSLVAGLNTEAFF

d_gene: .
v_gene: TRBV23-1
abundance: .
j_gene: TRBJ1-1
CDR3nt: TGCGCCAGCAGTCAATCGTTAGGGGGAGTTAGCACTGAAGCTTTCTTT
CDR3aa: CASSQSLGGVSTEAFF

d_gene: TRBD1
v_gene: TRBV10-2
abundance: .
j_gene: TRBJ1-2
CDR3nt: TGCGCCAGCAGTGAGTCGGCAGGGGGTTACTATGGCTACACCTTC
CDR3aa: CASSESAGGYYGYTF

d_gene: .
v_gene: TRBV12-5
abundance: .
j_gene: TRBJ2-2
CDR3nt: TGTGCTAGTGGTTTGGCGTGGCACGGGGAGCTGTTTTTT
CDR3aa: CASGLAWHGELFF

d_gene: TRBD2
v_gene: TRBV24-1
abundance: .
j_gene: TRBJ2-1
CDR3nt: TGTGCCACCAGTGATCCCCGCGGGACTAGGCAGGACGAGCAGTTCTTC
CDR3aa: CATSDPRGTRQDEQFF

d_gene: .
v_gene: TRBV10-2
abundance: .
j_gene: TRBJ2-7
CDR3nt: TGCGCCAGCAGGGACTTTACTAGTTCGCCCTACGAGCAGTACTTC
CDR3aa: CASRDFTSSPYEQYF

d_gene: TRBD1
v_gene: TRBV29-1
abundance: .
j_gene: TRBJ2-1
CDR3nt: TGCAGCGTTGGCGTGTCGGGGACAGGAAACAATGAGCAGTTCTTC
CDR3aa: CSVGVSGTGNNEQFF

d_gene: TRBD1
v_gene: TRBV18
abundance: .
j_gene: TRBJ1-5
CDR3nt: TGTGCCAGCTCACCCGGACAGGGGGCAAGTCAGCCCCAGCATTTT
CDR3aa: CASSPGQGASQPQHF

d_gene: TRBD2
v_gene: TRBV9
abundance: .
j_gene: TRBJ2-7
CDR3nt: TGTGCCAGCAGCGTAGCCAGCGGGGGAACCTACGAGCAGTACTTC
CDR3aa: CASSVASGGTYEQYF

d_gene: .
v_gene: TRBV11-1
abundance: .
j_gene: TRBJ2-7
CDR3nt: TGTGCCAGCAGCACGAGGGCGCAGGGGAAACCCTACGAGCAGTACTTC
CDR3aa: CASSTRAQGKPYEQYF

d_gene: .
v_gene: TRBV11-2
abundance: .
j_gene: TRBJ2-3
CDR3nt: TGTGCCAGCAGCTTAGCAGGGGCCTCAGATACGCAGTATTTT
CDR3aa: CASSLAGASDTQYF